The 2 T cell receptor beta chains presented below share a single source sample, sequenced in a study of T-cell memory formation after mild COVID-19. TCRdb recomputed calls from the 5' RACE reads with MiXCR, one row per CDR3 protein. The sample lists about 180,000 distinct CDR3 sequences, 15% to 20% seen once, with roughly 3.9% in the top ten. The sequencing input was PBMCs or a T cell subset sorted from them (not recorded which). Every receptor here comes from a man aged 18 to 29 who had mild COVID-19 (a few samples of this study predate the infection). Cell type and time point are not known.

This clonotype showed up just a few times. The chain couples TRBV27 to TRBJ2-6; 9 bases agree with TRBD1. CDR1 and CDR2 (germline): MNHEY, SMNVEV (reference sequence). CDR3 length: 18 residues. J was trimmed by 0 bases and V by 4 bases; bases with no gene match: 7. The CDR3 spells CASSSYRGLLSGANVLTF. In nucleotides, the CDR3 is TGTGCCAGCAGTTCTTACAGGGGGCTTCTCTCTGGGGCCAACGTCCTGACTTTC. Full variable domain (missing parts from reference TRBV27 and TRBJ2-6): EAQVTQNPRYLITVTGKKLTVTCSQNMNHEYMSWYRQDPGLGLRQIYYSMNVEVTDKGDVPEGYKVSRKEKRNFPLILESPSPNQTSLYFCASSSYRGLLSGANVLTFGAGSRLTVL.

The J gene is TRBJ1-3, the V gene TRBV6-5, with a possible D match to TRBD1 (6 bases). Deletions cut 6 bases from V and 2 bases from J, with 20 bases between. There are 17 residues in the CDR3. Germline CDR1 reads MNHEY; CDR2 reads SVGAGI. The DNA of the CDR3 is TGTGCCAGCAGCGCCCGGGGGCGGGGGACAACTGGAAACACCATATATTTT. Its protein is CASSARGRGTTGNTIYF.